This T cell receptor (beta chain) was captured by sequencing in a study of T cell changes during pregnancy in multiple sclerosis. Using immunoSEQ multiplex PCR, the repertoire was profiled, and TCRdb retains in-frame clones only, with some absent. Of 80,000 or so clones in the sample, about 90% were seen once. The ends were cut back, 0 bases at V and 9 bases at J, with 15 bases in the middle. Germline V gene lookup returns CDR1 MNHNS and CDR2 SASEGT. The CDR3 length is 15 residues. The chain links TRBV6-1 to TRBJ2-1; D possibly corresponds to TRBD1 (6 bases). The clonotype comes from a female donor with multiple sclerosis, enrolled in a pregnancy study. This sample comprised peripheral blood, obtained before pregnancy. The CDR3 nucleotides read TGTGCCAGCAGTGAAGCGGGAAGGGGGTGGGTTGAGCAGTTCTTC. Translation: CASSEAGRGWVEQFF.